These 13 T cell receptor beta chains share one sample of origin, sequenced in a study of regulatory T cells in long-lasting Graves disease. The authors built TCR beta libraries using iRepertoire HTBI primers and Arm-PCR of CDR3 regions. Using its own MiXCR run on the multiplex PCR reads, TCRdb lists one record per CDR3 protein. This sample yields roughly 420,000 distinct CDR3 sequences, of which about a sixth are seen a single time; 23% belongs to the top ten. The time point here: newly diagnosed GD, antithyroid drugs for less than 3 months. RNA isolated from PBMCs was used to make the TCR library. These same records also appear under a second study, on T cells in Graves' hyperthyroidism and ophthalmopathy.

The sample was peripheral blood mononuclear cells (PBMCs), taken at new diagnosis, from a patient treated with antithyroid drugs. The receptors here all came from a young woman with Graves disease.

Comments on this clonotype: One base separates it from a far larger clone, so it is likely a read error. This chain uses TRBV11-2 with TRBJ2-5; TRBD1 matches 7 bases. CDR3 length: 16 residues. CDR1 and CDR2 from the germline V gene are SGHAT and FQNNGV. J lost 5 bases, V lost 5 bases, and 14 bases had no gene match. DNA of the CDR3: TGTGCCAGCAGCGTAACCTCCGGGACAGAGGTCGAGACCCAGTACTTC. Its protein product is CASSVTSGTEVETQYF.

The CDR3 spells CSAKTRVRAFF. The CDR3 DNA is TGCAGTGCCAAGACAAGGGTTCGGGCTTTCTTT. The chain joins TRBV20-1 to TRBJ1-1; no clear D gene. Germline CDR1 is DFQATT and CDR2 is SNEGSKA (reference sequence). The CDR3 is 11 amino acids. V lost 6 bases and J lost 11, with 16 bases in between.

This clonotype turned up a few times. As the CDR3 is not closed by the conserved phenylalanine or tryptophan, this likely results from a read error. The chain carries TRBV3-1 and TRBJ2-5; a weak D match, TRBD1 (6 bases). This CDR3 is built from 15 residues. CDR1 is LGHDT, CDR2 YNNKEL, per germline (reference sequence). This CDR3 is CASSQWVAGAETQYL. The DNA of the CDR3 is TGCGCCAGCAGCCAATGGGTAGCAGGGGCAGAGACCCAGTACCTC.

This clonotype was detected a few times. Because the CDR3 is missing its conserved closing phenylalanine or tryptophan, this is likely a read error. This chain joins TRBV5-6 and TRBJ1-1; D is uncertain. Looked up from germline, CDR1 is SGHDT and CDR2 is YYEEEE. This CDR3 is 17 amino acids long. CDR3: CANSLGELRRMNTEAFL. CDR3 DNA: TGTGCCAACAGCTTGGGAGAGCTTCGCCGGATGAACACTGAAGCTTTCCTT.

This chain's CDR3 is CASYQGATYEQYF. In DNA, the CDR3 is TGTGCCAGTTATCAGGGGGCAACCTACGAGCAGTACTTC. The V call is TRBV28, the J call TRBJ2-7, with 8 bases matching TRBD1. The V gene's germline CDR1 is MDHEN and CDR2 SYDVKM. V was pared by 9 bases and J by 2 bases, with 6 bases of the junction left unmatched. CDR3 length: 13 amino acids.

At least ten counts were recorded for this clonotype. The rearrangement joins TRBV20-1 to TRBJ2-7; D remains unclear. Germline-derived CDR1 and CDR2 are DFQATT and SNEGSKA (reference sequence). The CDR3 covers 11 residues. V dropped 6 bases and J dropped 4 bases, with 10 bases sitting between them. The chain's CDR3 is CSASLEYEQYF. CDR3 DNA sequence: TGCAGTGCGTCCCTAGAATACGAGCAGTACTTC.

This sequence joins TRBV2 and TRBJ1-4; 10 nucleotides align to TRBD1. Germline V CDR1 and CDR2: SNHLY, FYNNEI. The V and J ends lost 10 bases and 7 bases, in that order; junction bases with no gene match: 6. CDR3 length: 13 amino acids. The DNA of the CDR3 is TGTGCCACCGGGGACAGGGGCCGTGAAAAACTGTTTTTT. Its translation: CATGDRGREKLFF. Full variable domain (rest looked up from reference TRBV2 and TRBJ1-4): EPEVTQTPSHQVTQMGQEVILRCVPISNHLYFYWYRQILGQKVEFLVSFYNNEISEKSEIFDDQFSVERPDGSNFTLKIRSTKLEDSAMYFCATGDRGREKLFFGSGTQLSVL.

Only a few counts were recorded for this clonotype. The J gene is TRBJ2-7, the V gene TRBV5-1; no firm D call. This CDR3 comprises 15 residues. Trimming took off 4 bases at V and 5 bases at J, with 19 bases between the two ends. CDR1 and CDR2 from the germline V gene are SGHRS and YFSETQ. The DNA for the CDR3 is TGCGCCAGCAGCACCTACCCCGGTAGTTTGGACGAGCAGTACTTC. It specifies CASSTYPGSLDEQYF.

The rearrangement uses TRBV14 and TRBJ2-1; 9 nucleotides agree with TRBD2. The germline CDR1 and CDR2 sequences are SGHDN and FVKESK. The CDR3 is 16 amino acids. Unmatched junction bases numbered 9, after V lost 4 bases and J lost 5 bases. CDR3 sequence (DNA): TGTGCCAGCAGCCTTCTAGCGGGAATGAACAACAATGAGCAGTTCTTC. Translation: CASSLLAGMNNNEQFF.

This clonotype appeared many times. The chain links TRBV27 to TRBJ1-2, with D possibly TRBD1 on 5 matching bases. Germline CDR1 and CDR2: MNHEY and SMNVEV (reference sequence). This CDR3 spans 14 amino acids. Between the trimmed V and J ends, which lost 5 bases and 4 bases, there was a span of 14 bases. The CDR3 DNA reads TGTGCCAGCAGTACCACTGCAGGGAGCTATGGCTACACCTTC. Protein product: CASSTTAGSYGYTF.

The CDR3: CSVLDRHYGYTF. CDR3 bases: TGCAGCGTGCTGGACAGGCACTATGGCTACACCTTC. J is TRBJ1-2 and V is TRBV29-1; 7 nucleotides align to TRBD1. Per germline, CDR1 SQVTM and CDR2 ANQGSEA. This CDR3 comprises 12 residues. J gave up 3 bases and V 6 bases, and 4 bases lay outside the gene matches.

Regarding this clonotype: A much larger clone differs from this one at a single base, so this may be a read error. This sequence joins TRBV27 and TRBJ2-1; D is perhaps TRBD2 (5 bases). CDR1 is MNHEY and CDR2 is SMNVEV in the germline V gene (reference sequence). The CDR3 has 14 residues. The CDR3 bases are TGTGCCGGCAGTTCCCTAGCCTCCCACAATGAGCAGTTCTTC. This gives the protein CAGSSLASHNEQFF.

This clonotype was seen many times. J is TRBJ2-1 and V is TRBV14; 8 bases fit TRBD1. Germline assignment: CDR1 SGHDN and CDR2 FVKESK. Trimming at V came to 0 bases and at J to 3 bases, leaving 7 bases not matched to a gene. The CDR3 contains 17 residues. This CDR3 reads CASSQDVRTGYYNEQFF. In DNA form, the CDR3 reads TGTGCCAGCAGCCAAGATGTGCGGACAGGGTACTACAATGAGCAGTTCTTC. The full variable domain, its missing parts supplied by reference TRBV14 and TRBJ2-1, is EAGVTQFPSHSVIEKGQTVTLRCDPISGHDNLYWYRRVMGKEIKFLLHFVKESKQDESGMPNNRFLAERTGGTYSTLKVQPAELEDSGVYFCASSQDVRTGYYNEQFFGPGTRLTVL.